What follows are 17 T cell receptor beta chains derived from one specimen sequenced in a study of T cell responses to AZD1222 COVID-19 vaccine. Only in-frame clones appear in the TCRdb table, and some are missing; sequencing was by immunoSEQ multiplex PCR. The data hold about 120,000 clones, with 90% observed a single time. The input for sequencing was peripheral blood, taken on day 0 of MenACWY control vaccination. The receptors originated from an adult in good health.

The chain has TRBV29-1 and TRBJ2-2, with D maybe TRBD2 (7 bases). Germline V gene lookup returns CDR1 SQVTM and CDR2 ANQGSEA. The length of the CDR3 is 15 residues. V gave up 4 bases and J gave up 6 bases, with 18 bases separating them. CDR3 in DNA: TGCAGCGTTGTCGACGGGGGGCGCGAATCCGGGGAGCTGTTTTTT. Translating it yields CSVVDGGRESGELFF.

The CDR3 protein is CASSVGDRDVNEQFF. The CDR3 nucleotides are TGTGCCAGCAGCGTAGGGGACAGGGATGTCAATGAGCAGTTCTTC. The rearrangement links TRBV9 to TRBJ2-1, with 9 bases fitting TRBD1. The trim removed 0 bases at V and 6 bases at J, leaving 4 bases unmatched. This CDR3 spans 15 amino acids. Germline V gene lookup returns CDR1 SGDLS and CDR2 YYNGEE.

In this sample, this clone turned up once. This chain joins TRBV2 and TRBJ1-4, with D possibly matching TRBD1 (5 bases). The CDR3 is made up of 13 amino acids. The V end lost 6 bases, the J end lost 11 bases, and 16 bases lay between the germline ends. Germline V gene lookup returns CDR1 SNHLY and CDR2 FYNNEI. The CDR3 loop is CASSATGTAKLFF. The CDR3 DNA reads TGTGCCAGCAGCGCCACCGGGACGGCGAAACTGTTTTTT.

The chain combines TRBV6-5 with TRBJ2-7; no definite D call. The germline CDR1 and CDR2 sequences are MNHEY and SVGAGI. Trimming left V 0 bases short and J 6 bases short, with 15 bases between. There are 15 residues in the CDR3. The CDR3: CASSYSLVAAIEQYF. The CDR3 nucleotides read TGTGCCAGCAGTTACTCTTTGGTGGCGGCTATCGAGCAGTACTTC.

The rearrangement links TRBV6-5 to TRBJ2-7; 8 bases are shared with TRBD1. J lost 3 bases, V lost 0 bases, and 7 bases had no gene match. The CDR3 loop spans 16 amino acids. Germline V CDR1 and CDR2: MNHEY, SVGAGI. Here the CDR3 DNA reads TGTGCCAGCAGTTACTCGATTGTGACAGGGGTCTACGAGCAGTACGTC. Its translation: CASSYSIVTGVYEQYV.

The V call is TRBV7-2, the J call TRBJ2-1, with a weak D call TRBD2 (5 bases). Deletions cut 5 bases from V and 9 bases from J, with 23 bases between. The CDR3 length is 16 residues. CDR1 is SGHTA, CDR2 FQGNSA, per germline. As DNA, the CDR3 is TGTGCCAGCAGCCCTAGACCTCAGAGCGGCCGGCGTGAGCAGTTCTTC. Translated: CASSPRPQSGRREQFF.

The chain joins TRBV18 to TRBJ2-2, with D tentatively TRBD2 (6 bases). Trimming removed 1 base at V and 6 bases at J, with 15 bases between. The germline gives CDR1 KGHSH, CDR2 LQKENI. The CDR3 contains 16 residues. The CDR3 protein is CASSPLWGVSSGELFF. The CDR3 region has the DNA TGTGCCAGCTCACCACTCTGGGGGGTTTCCTCCGGGGAGCTGTTTTTT.

This chain joins TRBV7-3 and TRBJ2-3; the D gene is possibly TRBD2 (6 bases). The length of the CDR3 is 19 residues. V was pared by 0 bases and J by 0 bases, with 19 bases between. Germline CDR1 reads SGHTA; CDR2 reads FQGTGA. The CDR3 region is CASSLTGTGANPSTDTQYF. The CDR3 nucleotides are TGTGCCAGCAGCTTAACGGGAACGGGAGCGAACCCCAGCACAGATACGCAGTATTTT.

The chain joins TRBV6-2 or TRBV6-3 to TRBJ2-3; D is unclear. The CDR3 is 18 amino acids. Per the germline V gene, CDR1 is MNHEY and CDR2 is SVGEGT. V lost 5 bases and J lost 2, with 23 bases in between. The CDR3 reads CASSPPPRARIFTDTQYF. The CDR3 DNA reads as TGTGCCAGCAGTCCCCCTCCCCGGGCTCGAATCTTCACAGATACGCAGTATTTT.

This chain connects TRBV20-1 to TRBJ2-3; 8 bases match TRBD2. CDR1 is DFQATT, CDR2 SNEGSKA, per germline (reference sequence). J gave up 5 bases and V 3 bases, and 7 bases lay outside the gene matches. This CDR3 is built from 14 residues. CDR3 loop: CSASVGGAVDTQYF. DNA of the CDR3: TGCAGTGCTAGTGTCGGGGGGGCGGTAGATACGCAGTATTTT.

A single count supports this clone. The chain employs TRBV19 and TRBJ1-5, with 8 bases that match TRBD1. The V gene's germline CDR1 is LNHDA and CDR2 SQIVND (reference sequence). This CDR3 has 15 amino acids. The V segment lost 0 bases and the J segment 4 bases; nucleotides outside the gene matches: 2. CDR3: CASSIDRGQNQPQHF. The CDR3 DNA follows: TGTGCCAGTAGTATAGACAGGGGGCAAAATCAGCCCCAGCATTTT.

V and J are TRBV5-6 and TRBJ2-3; no clear D. CDR1 and CDR2 (germline): SGHDT, YYEEEE. Deletions cut 4 bases from V and 2 bases from J, with 14 bases between. This CDR3 is built from 15 residues. The CDR3 sequence is CASSVTPGPTDTQYF. For the CDR3, the DNA is TGTGCCAGCAGCGTAACACCGGGCCCCACAGATACGCAGTATTTT.

This chain links TRBV29-1 with TRBJ2-7; TRBD2 aligns across 9 bases. J gave up 0 bases and V 6 bases, and 6 bases lay outside the gene matches. Germline CDR1 is SQVTM and CDR2 is ANQGSEA. The CDR3 length is 14 residues. DNA of the CDR3: TGCAGCGTCCTCGCGACTAGCGGCTCCTACGAGCAGTACTTC. The encoded protein is CSVLATSGSYEQYF.

The rearrangement joins TRBV2 to TRBJ2-7, with D tentatively TRBD2 (5 bases). There are 12 residues in the CDR3. Germline CDR1 and CDR2: SNHLY and FYNNEI. The V end was cut by 8 bases, the J end by 4 bases, with 12 bases between. The CDR3 DNA reads as TGTGCCAGCCTCCGGGGTATATACGAGCAGTACGTC. Translation: CASLRGIYEQYV.

The chain combines TRBV7-2 with TRBJ1-4; TRBD1 aligns across 8 bases. The germline V gene encodes CDR1 SGHTA and CDR2 FQGNSA. The CDR3 spans 15 residues. J lost 2 bases, V lost 5 bases, and 4 bases had no gene match. The CDR3 bases are TGTGCCAGCAGCCCTAGGGACAGGACTAATGAAAAACTGTTTTTT. It translates to CASSPRDRTNEKLFF.

The rearrangement links TRBV9 to TRBJ1-3; 7 bases line up with TRBD1. The CDR3 sequence is 17 residues long. Germline CDR1 reads SGDLS; CDR2 reads YYNGEE. V lost 4 bases and J lost 1; bases outside the gene matches: 11. For the CDR3, the DNA is TGTGCCAGCAGCACCTATCGACAGGGACCATCTGGAAACACCATATATTTT. As protein: CASSTYRQGPSGNTIYF. The full variable domain, rest sourced from reference TRBV9 and TRBJ1-3, is DSGVTQTPKHLITATGQRVTLRCSPRSGDLSVYWYQQSLDQGLQFLIQYYNGEERAKGNILERFSAQQFPDLHSELNLSSLELGDSALYFCASSTYRQGPSGNTIYFGEGSWLTVV.

The rearrangement links TRBV27 to TRBJ2-7; 7 bases are a match to TRBD2. Germline CDR1 and CDR2: MNHEY and SMNVEV (reference sequence). The CDR3 runs 14 residues. V shed 2 bases, J shed 0 bases, and the junction held 1 base outside the gene matches. The CDR3 sequence: CASSLAGDSYEQYV. The CDR3 region has the DNA TGTGCCAGCAGTTTAGCGGGGGACTCCTACGAGCAGTACGTC.